The 29 T cell receptor beta chains given below trace back to one sample, sequenced in a study. TCRdb used MiXCR to reprocess the RT-PCR reads, holding one entry per CDR3 protein. The data contain about 700,000 distinct CDR3 sequences, about 14% of them singletons. The sequenced sample consisted of memory CD4+ T cells from blood. The receptors derive from a female donor in good health, serving as a healthy control.

The chain recombines TRBV12-3 or TRBV12-4 with TRBJ1-4; 7 bases map to TRBD1. The CDR3 covers 13 residues. V lost 6 bases, J lost 15 bases, and 13 bases stayed unmatched. The CDR3 loop is CASSLGRQGKVFF. The CDR3 DNA is TGTGCCAGCAGCCTTGGCCGACAGGGAAAGGTGTTTTTT.

J is TRBJ2-7 and V is TRBV28; TRBD1 or TRBD2 may be the D gene (5 bases each). Deletions cut 5 bases from V and 3 bases from J, with 17 bases between. Germline V lookup: CDR1 MDHEN, CDR2 SYDVKM. CDR3 size: 15 residues. CDR3: CASSLPGPPGYEQYF. The CDR3 nucleotides are TGTGCCAGCAGTCTCCCGGGACCGCCAGGCTACGAGCAGTACTTC.

This clonotype was detected a few times. V usage is TRBV5-1 and J usage is TRBJ2-1; 8 nucleotides match TRBD2. CDR1 and CDR2 (germline): SGHRS, YFSETQ. V was pared by 0 bases and J by 2 bases, with 22 bases of the junction left unmatched. This CDR3 is 22 amino acids long. The CDR3 nucleotides read TGCGCCAGCAGCTTGGTTCGCTCATCCAGCGGGAGTTCAGGGGCCACCTACAATGAGCAGTTCTTC. Protein sequence: CASSLVRSSSGSSGATYNEQFF.

This clonotype was detected a few times. V is TRBV29-1 and J is TRBJ1-1, with D unclear. V was trimmed by 2 bases and J by 3 bases, leaving 10 bases between them. From germline, CDR1 is SQVTM and CDR2 ANQGSEA. This CDR3 spans 13 amino acids. CDR3 sequence (DNA): TGCAGCGTTGAATTGGGCACTCACACTGAAGCTTTCTTT. This codes for CSVELGTHTEAFF.

This clonotype was observed a handful of times. The rearrangement uses TRBV28 and TRBJ1-2; D gene uncertain. The length of the CDR3 is 12 residues. The germline gives CDR1 MDHEN, CDR2 SYDVKM. Deletions cut 9 bases from V and 3 bases from J, with 11 bases between. The CDR3 here is CASAQRDYGYTF. CDR3 nucleotide sequence: TGTGCCAGTGCTCAGCGTGACTATGGCTACACCTTC.

The V call is TRBV6-5, the J call TRBJ1-1, with D unclear. The V gene lost 8 bases and the J gene lost 1 base, with 11 bases spanning the gap. The CDR3 length is 13 residues. Germline lookup yields CDR1 MNHEY and CDR2 SVGAGI. CDR3 DNA: TGTGCCAGCCGGTGGAGGGCGAACACTGAAGCTTTCTTT. This gives the protein CASRWRANTEAFF.

This clonotype was seen only a few times. The rearrangement uses TRBV28 and TRBJ2-2; D may be TRBD2 (8 bases). This CDR3 has 17 amino acids. The germline V gene has CDR1 MDHEN and CDR2 SYDVKM. Trimming cost V 6 bases and J 3 bases, with 20 bases left between them. CDR3 amino acids: CASSLGGSGGYTGELFF. CDR3 in DNA: TGTGCCAGCAGCCTAGGGGGCAGCGGGGGATACACCGGGGAGCTGTTTTTT.

The gene calls are TRBV7-2 and TRBJ2-1; either TRBD1 or TRBD2 may fit D (6 bases each). V was clipped by 0 bases and J by 3 bases, with 12 bases between them. This CDR3 contains 16 residues. Germline values: CDR1 SGHTA, CDR2 FQGNSA. In DNA, the CDR3 is TGTGCCAGCAGCTTAGCGGGAGGAGGGGGCTACAATGAGCAGTTCTTC. It is translated as CASSLAGGGGYNEQFF.

This rearrangement joins TRBV7-2 to TRBJ1-2; TRBD1 is a possible D gene (5 bases). V gave up 5 bases and J gave up 8 bases, with 18 bases separating them. The CDR3 contains 14 residues. The germline V gene encodes CDR1 SGHTA and CDR2 FQGNSA. CDR3 in amino acids: CASSRQSLGSGYTF. As DNA, the CDR3 is TGTGCCAGCAGCCGACAGAGTTTGGGGTCGGGCTACACCTTC. Drawing the rest from reference TRBV7-2 and TRBJ1-2, the complete variable domain is GAGVSQSPSNKVTEKGKDVELRCDPISGHTALYWYRQSLGQGLEFLIYFQGNSAPDKSGLPSDRFSAERTGGSVSTLTIQRTQQEDSAVYLCASSRQSLGSGYTFGSGTRLTVV.

This clonotype was counted once. This chain joins TRBV25-1 and TRBJ2-7; D call uncertain. CDR1 and CDR2 (germline): MGHDK, SYGVNS. The CDR3 length is 15 residues. V was cut by 5 bases and J by 3 bases, with 17 bases left in between. CDR3 residues: CASSPPPMTDYEQYF. In DNA, the CDR3 is TGTGCCAGCAGTCCCCCCCCCATGACCGACTACGAGCAGTACTTC.

This clonotype has a handful of counts. The rearrangement links TRBV9 to TRBJ1-3; a weak D match, TRBD1 (5 bases). Germline CDR1 reads SGDLS; CDR2 reads YYNGEE. The CDR3 is made up of 15 amino acids. Trimming removed 3 bases at V and 6 bases at J, with 16 bases between. The CDR3: CASSDRGGTPNTIYF. The CDR3 DNA reads as TGTGCCAGCAGCGATCGGGGGGGGACCCCAAACACCATATATTTT. Full variable domain (outside the CDR3, taken from reference TRBV9 and TRBJ1-3): DSGVTQTPKHLITATGQRVTLRCSPRSGDLSVYWYQQSLDQGLQFLIQYYNGEERAKGNILERFSAQQFPDLHSELNLSSLELGDSALYFCASSDRGGTPNTIYFGEGSWLTVV.

This clonotype came up a few times. The CDR3 bases are TGTGCCAGCAGGGGACAGGCCCATCAGCCCCAGCATTTT. Protein sequence: CASRGQAHQPQHF. V gene TRBV6-2 or TRBV6-3 combines with J gene TRBJ1-5, with 8 bases matching TRBD1. The junction had 3 bases not matched to a gene; V was cut back by 6 bases and J by 5 bases. The CDR3 runs 13 residues. CDR1 is MNHEY and CDR2 is SVGEGT in the germline V gene.

For this clonotype: At one end the junction does not follow the germline gene, possibly because of a read error. V usage is TRBV28 and J usage is TRBJ2-1; D unclear. CDR1 is MDHEN and CDR2 is SYDVKM in the germline V gene. The CDR3 spans 14 residues. CDR3 nucleotide sequence: TGTGCCAGCAGTCCGCCCCTTAATTACAATGAGAAGTTCTTC. The encoded protein is CASSPPLNYNEKFF.

This clonotype was counted ten times or more. The genes are TRBV4-3 and TRBJ1-3; TRBD1 is a possible D gene (6 bases). This CDR3 is built from 15 residues. V lost 3 bases, J lost 4 bases, and 13 bases lay in between. Germline assignment: CDR1 LGHNA and CDR2 YSLEER. The chain's CDR3 is CASSHGGTTGNTIYF. As DNA, the CDR3 is TGCGCCAGCAGCCATGGTGGGACAACCGGAAACACCATATATTTT.

The chain couples TRBV20-1 to TRBJ2-3; either TRBD1 or TRBD2 may fit D (5 bases each). The germline V gene has CDR1 DFQATT and CDR2 SNEGSKA (reference sequence). This CDR3 has 17 amino acids. Trimming pared 1 base from V and 0 bases from J, leaving 17 bases between. The CDR3 DNA follows: TGCAGTGCTAGAGCCCCGGGGCAACGAGGGAGCACAGATACGCAGTATTTT. Residues: CSARAPGQRGSTDTQYF.

This clonotype was observed at least ten times. This sequence joins TRBV7-9 and TRBJ2-2, with TRBD1 as a possible D gene (6 bases). This CDR3 has 15 amino acids. Looked up from germline, CDR1 is SEHNR and CDR2 is FQNEAQ (reference sequence). Trimming took 4 bases from V and 1 from J, leaving 10 bases between them. The CDR3 region is CASSSQGLNTGELFF. The CDR3 DNA follows: TGTGCCAGCAGCTCGCAGGGGCTGAACACCGGGGAGCTGTTTTTT.

This clonotype was counted only a few times. The chain links TRBV6-5 to TRBJ1-4; D perhaps matches TRBD1 (5 bases). Germline loops: CDR1 MNHEY, CDR2 SVGAGI. The CDR3 has 15 residues. The V and J ends lost 3 bases and 5 bases respectively, with 13 bases between them. CDR3 sequence reads: CASSYRAGPNEKLFF. In nucleotides, the CDR3 is TGTGCCAGCAGTTATAGGGCAGGGCCAAATGAAAAACTGTTTTTT.

The rearrangement links TRBV14 to TRBJ2-1; 8 nucleotides agree with TRBD1. The CDR3 is 14 amino acids. Trimming removed 0 bases from V and 11 bases from J; junction bases left unmatched: 6. CDR1 is SGHDN, CDR2 FVKESK, per germline. The CDR3 loop reads CASSQDSDRVKQFF. For the CDR3, the DNA is TGTGCCAGCAGCCAAGATTCGGACAGGGTTAAGCAGTTCTTC.

This sequence joins TRBV5-1 and TRBJ2-5; the match to TRBD1 covers 7 bases. CDR3 length: 15 amino acids. Trimming cost V 0 bases and J 5 bases; bases outside gene matches: 7. Germline V CDR1 and CDR2: SGHRS, YFSETQ. CDR3 protein: CASSLDRGLEETQYF. Here the CDR3 DNA reads TGCGCCAGCAGCTTGGACAGGGGCTTGGAGGAGACCCAGTACTTC.

This clonotype was seen many times. This sequence joins TRBV5-1 and TRBJ2-7, with no clear D. The CDR3 contains 15 residues. CDR1 and CDR2 from the germline V gene are SGHRS and YFSETQ. Trimming pared 3 bases from V and 6 bases from J, leaving 19 bases between. In DNA, the CDR3 is TGCGCCAGCAGCTCCGTTATTAGGGATGGCGGCGAGCAGTACTTC. The encoded protein is CASSSVIRDGGEQYF.

CDR3 nucleotides: TGTGCCAGCAGGCCCAGTCAAGAAAACTCTGGAAACACCATATATTTT. Its translation is CASRPSQENSGNTIYF. The chain employs TRBV6-5 and TRBJ1-3; D gene unclear. The V gene's germline CDR1 is MNHEY and CDR2 SVGAGI. Trimming cost V 6 bases and J 0 bases, with 15 bases left between them. This CDR3 region has 16 residues.

The chain has TRBV5-1 and TRBJ1-1, with 7 bases aligning to TRBD1. The germline gives CDR1 SGHRS, CDR2 YFSETQ. Unmatched junction bases numbered 3, after V lost 7 bases and J lost 0 bases. The CDR3 runs 13 residues. The CDR3 DNA reads TGCGCCAGCGGGGGACAGATGAACACTGAAGCTTTCTTT. It codes for CASGGQMNTEAFF.

V is TRBV3-1 and J is TRBJ2-3; 11 positions agree with TRBD2. CDR3 size: 15 residues. From germline, CDR1 is LGHDT and CDR2 YNNKEL (reference sequence). J lost 10 bases, V lost 4 bases, and 10 bases had no gene match. The CDR3 sequence: CASSPTSGMGISQYF. The CDR3 nucleotides are TGTGCCAGCAGCCCGACTAGCGGGATGGGTATTTCGCAGTATTTT.

This clonotype was picked up a small number of times. The rearrangement links TRBV7-2 to TRBJ2-2; TRBD2 matches at 8 bases. The CDR3 is made up of 17 amino acids. CDR1 and CDR2 from the germline V gene are SGHTA and FQGNSA. V was clipped by 5 bases and J by 4 bases; unmatched bases: 12. CDR3 loop: CASSTRRAGAFTGELFF. CDR3 nucleotides: TGTGCCAGCAGCACCCGGCGAGCGGGGGCCTTCACCGGGGAGCTGTTTTTT. Full variable domain (rest looked up from reference TRBV7-2 and TRBJ2-2): GAGVSQSPSNKVTEKGKDVELRCDPISGHTALYWYRQSLGQGLEFLIYFQGNSAPDKSGLPSDRFSAERTGGSVSTLTIQRTQQEDSAVYLCASSTRRAGAFTGELFFGEGSRLTVL.

This clonotype has a handful of counts. V and J are TRBV7-9 and TRBJ1-2; D not certain. The germline V gene encodes CDR1 SEHNR and CDR2 FQNEAQ (reference sequence). V dropped 1 base and J dropped 14 bases, with 14 bases sitting between them. The CDR3 totals 12 residues. The CDR3, as DNA: TGTGCCAGCAGCTTAGGAACGCATTCGGGGACCTTC. Its translation is CASSLGTHSGTF. The variable domain in full, completed from reference TRBV7-9 and TRBJ1-2, reads DTGVSQNPRHKITKRGQNVTFRCDPISEHNRLYWYRQTLGQGPEFLTYFQNEAQLEKSRLLSDRFSAERPKGSFSTLEIQRTEQGDSAMYLCASSLGTHSGTFGSGTRLTVV.

On this clonotype: The CDR3 does not end in the conserved phenylalanine or tryptophan, so this is likely a read error. The DNA is left out, because the CDR3 cannot be placed on it with certainty; the CDR3 is given as TCRdb lists it. The chain joins TRBV7-2 to TRBJ2-5. The length of the CDR3 is 12 amino acids, counting both ends. Germline V gene sequence: CDR1 SGHTA, CDR2 FQGNSA. The CDR3 is CASSPAVGGSYL.

CDR3 loop: CASSDGPTSYNEQFF. The CDR3 coding sequence is TGCGCCAGCAGTGATGGCCCCACGTCCTACAATGAGCAGTTCTTC. The chain uses TRBV10-2 and TRBJ2-1; D gene uncertain. The CDR3 covers 15 residues. The germline V and J ends were trimmed by 3 bases and 1 base, with 10 bases remaining between them. Per the germline V gene, CDR1 is WSHSY and CDR2 is SAAADI.

This chain connects TRBV6-5 to TRBJ1-1; 8 bases are a match to TRBD1. Germline loops: CDR1 MNHEY, CDR2 SVGAGI. J lost 4 bases, V lost 5 bases, and 6 bases had no gene match. The CDR3 is 14 amino acids. The CDR3 bases are TGTGCCAGCAGTATGACAGGGGTGAGCACTGAAGCTTTCTTT. Protein sequence: CASSMTGVSTEAFF.

This clonotype was counted many times. The rearrangement joins TRBV5-1 to TRBJ2-7, with unresolved D. This CDR3 region has 14 residues. Germline V CDR1 and CDR2: SGHRS, YFSETQ. V was trimmed by 2 bases and J by 3 bases, leaving 12 bases between them. CDR3 DNA: TGCGCCAGCAGCTTATCTTACAGAGGCTACGAGCAGTACTTC. This gives the protein CASSLSYRGYEQYF. The full variable domain, with the rest looked up from reference TRBV5-1 and TRBJ2-7, is KAGVTQTPRYLIKTRGQQVTLSCSPISGHRSVSWYQQTPGQGLQFLFEYFSETQRNKGNFPGRFSGRQFSNSRSEMNVSTLELGDSALYLCASSLSYRGYEQYFGPGTRLTVT.